This TCR beta chain originates from a study of T cell responses to AZD1222 COVID-19 vaccine. Study at large: Some second doses came at about 4 weeks and others at about 12 weeks; these were pooled.

Here immunoSEQ multiplex PCR was the method, and the copy in TCRdb shows in-frame clones only, minus some. The table lists some 130,000 clones, around nine tenths of them singletons. The germline V gene encodes CDR1 GTSNPN and CDR2 SVGIG (reference sequence). V was pared by 0 bases and J by 7 bases, with 15 bases of the junction left unmatched. This CDR3 region has 18 residues. A note on this clone: The antigen is not known.

The study, taken as a whole, reports: In a largely white British group with more females than males, clonal diversity was possibly underestimated. AZD1222 recipients seropositive at baseline numbered only six or seven.

The rearrangement uses TRBV30 and TRBJ1-5, with 10 bases fitting TRBD1. This receptor was obtained from an adult in good health. Sequencing was performed on peripheral blood, taken on day 0 of AZD1222 vaccination. CDR3 nucleotide sequence: TGTGCCTGGAGTGTACCCATCTCCGACAGGGGGCTGCGGCAGCCCCAGCATTTT. Translating it yields CAWSVPISDRGLRQPQHF. Full variable domain (missing parts from reference TRBV30 and TRBJ1-5): SQTIHQWPATLVQPVGSPLSLECTVEGTSNPNLYWYRQAAGRGLQLLFYSVGIGQISSEVPQNLSASRPQDRQFILSSKKLLLSDSGFYLCAWSVPISDRGLRQPQHFGDGTRLSIL.